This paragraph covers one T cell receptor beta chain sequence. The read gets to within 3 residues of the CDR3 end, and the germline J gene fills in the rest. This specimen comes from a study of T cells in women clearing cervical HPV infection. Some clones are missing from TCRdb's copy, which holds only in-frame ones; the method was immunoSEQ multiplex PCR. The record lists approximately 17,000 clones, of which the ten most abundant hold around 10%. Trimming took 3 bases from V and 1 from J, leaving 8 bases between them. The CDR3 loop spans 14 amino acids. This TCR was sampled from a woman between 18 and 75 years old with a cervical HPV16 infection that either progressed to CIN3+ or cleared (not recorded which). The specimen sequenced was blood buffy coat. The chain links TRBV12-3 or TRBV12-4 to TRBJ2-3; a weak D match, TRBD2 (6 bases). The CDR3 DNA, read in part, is TGTGCCAGCAGTTTCCCTAGCGGCACAGATACG. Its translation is CASSFPSGTDT. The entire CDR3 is CASSFPSGTDTQYF.